Included here is one T cell receptor beta chain sequence, with context. This CDR3 region has 18 residues. Germline assignment: CDR1 MGHDK and CDR2 SYGVNS. V lost 5 bases and J lost 4; bases outside the gene matches: 16. The entry originates in a study of T-cell reconstitution after alpha-beta-depleted transplantation in children. Unique molecular identifiers were incorporated when the TCRbeta library was constructed. TCRdb reprocessed the PCR reads with MiXCR, giving one entry per CDR3 protein. The sample carries about 610,000 distinct CDR3 sequences, about 10% recorded once. This chain links TRBV25-1 with TRBJ2-1, with 8 nucleotides matching TRBD2. The TCR was taken from a human donor who donated a stem cell graft to a child with acute myeloid leukemia. The sequences come from PBMCs from the stem cell graft donor, collected from the stem cell graft. The CDR3 DNA follows: TGTGCCAGCAGTTGGGGGGCATACGAGCGGGAGAGATACAATGAGCAGTTCTTC. It encodes CASSWGAYERERYNEQFF.